Below, 3 T cell receptor beta chains from the same sample are listed, as sequenced in a study of beta chain features in type 1 diabetes. What was sequenced were expressed TCRB transcripts, since all of the isolated RNA had been reverse transcribed. Produced via immunoSEQ multiplex PCR; TCRdb's table is partial and in-frame only. Counted here are under 900,000 clones, 17% occurring once; the ten biggest clones make up roughly 0.025%. Sample: naive CD4+ T cells from blood. These receptors all stem from a woman aged 18-35 years in good health.

This clone was picked up a small number of times. The chain links TRBV19 to TRBJ2-1; D gene uncertain. V lost 1 base, J lost 14 bases, and 9 bases lay in between. Germline CDR1 reads LNHDA; CDR2 reads SQIVND (reference sequence). This CDR3 is 11 amino acids long. The CDR3 nucleotides read TGTGCCAGTAGTATAGGCCAATTTGAGTTCTTC. Amino acids: CASSIGQFEFF. Full variable domain (outside the CDR3, taken from reference TRBV19 and TRBJ2-1): DGGITQSPKYLFRKEGQNVTLSCEQNLNHDAMYWYRQDPGQGLRLIYYSQIVNDFQKGDIAEGYSVSREKKESFPLTVTSAQKNPTAFYLCASSIGQFEFFGPGTRLTVL.

This clone has just a few counts. The gene calls are TRBV27 and TRBJ2-7, with 10 nucleotides matching TRBD2. In germline, CDR1 is MNHEY, CDR2 SMNVEV (reference sequence). After removal of 3 bases from V and 6 bases from J, the junction contained 5 bases not matched to a gene. The CDR3 extends over 14 amino acids. CDR3 in amino acids: CASSLASGRSEQYF. CDR3 bases: TGTGCCAGCAGTTTGGCTAGCGGGAGAAGCGAGCAGTACTTC.

V usage is TRBV4-3 and J usage is TRBJ2-1; unclear D gene. Trimming shortened V by 0 bases and J by 5 bases, and 11 bases separated the two germline ends. The CDR3 runs to 15 residues. Germline V gene data show CDR1 as LGHNA and CDR2 as YSLEER. The CDR3 protein is CASSQDMGGDNEQFF. In DNA, the CDR3 is TGCGCCAGCAGCCAAGATATGGGTGGCGACAATGAGCAGTTCTTC.